The clone carrying this TCR beta chain appeared many times. TCRdb redid the calling of the PCR reads with MiXCR, one entry per CDR3 protein. This table has about 85,000 distinct CDR3 sequences, roughly half appearing once. The entry originates in a study of CDR3 diversity in severe acne. Per germline, CDR1 SGHRS and CDR2 YFSETQ. The CDR3 has 14 residues. V was clipped by 1 base and J by 5 bases, with 9 bases between them. The receptor's source is a male donor in good health, serving as a control. The rearrangement uses TRBV5-1 and TRBJ1-4; unclear D gene. The source material was blood. CDR3 coding DNA: TGCGCCAGCAGCTTGCAACGAGGAAATGAAAAACTGTTTTTT. Translation gives CASSLQRGNEKLFF.